The sequence of this T cell receptor (beta chain) was determined in a study of cytomegalovirus exposure and HLA in healthy donors. The study, taken as a whole, reports: It was taken for granted in presence/absence analyses that sequencing depth across donors was roughly uniform.

13 Jbeta primers and 60 Vbeta primers were used for the PCR. TCRdb's table, derived via immunoSEQ multiplex PCR, lists solely in-frame clones and lacks some. The top ten hold 8.5% to 10% of the sample, which has more than 85,000 clones, approximately 80% seen once. Notes on this clone: Its antigen is undetermined.

V trimming: 7 bases; J trimming: 5 bases; junction bases outside the gene matches: 5. This CDR3 comprises 16 residues. CDR1 is LNHDA, CDR2 SQIVND, per germline (reference sequence). The sequencing input was PBMCs. The TCR comes from a male donor in good health and CMV-seropositive. This chain uses TRBV19 with TRBJ2-2, with 15 positions matching TRBD2. The CDR3 sequence: CASTSGLAGGTGELFF. DNA of the CDR3: TGTGCCAGTACCTCGGGACTAGCGGGAGGTACCGGGGAGCTGTTTTTT.